Following are 19 T cell receptor beta chains from one sample sequenced in a study of blood T cell repertoires in COVID-19. Sequenced by immunoSEQ multiplex PCR; TCRdb stores in-frame clones only, minus some. The sample consists of fewer than 250,000 clones, 80% of them appearing once. The sequenced material came from PBMCs or T cells enriched from blood (not recorded which). Receptors originate from a middle-aged woman with acute COVID-19.

The chain joins TRBV6-6 to TRBJ2-1; 8 bases agree with TRBD2. Germline CDR1 MNHNY, CDR2 SVGAGI (reference sequence). The CDR3 spans 16 residues. V lost 5 bases to trimming and J lost 3 bases; unmatched junction nucleotides: 9. The DNA of the CDR3 is TGTGCCAGCAGTAAACTTCTAGCGGGTGACTACAATGAGCAGTTCTTC. Its translation: CASSKLLAGDYNEQFF.

The V gene is TRBV30, the J gene TRBJ1-1; D ambiguous. With 7 bases removed from V and 1 base from J, the gap between germline ends came to 10 bases. This CDR3 has 12 residues. Germline lookup yields CDR1 GTSNPN and CDR2 SVGIG (reference sequence). For the CDR3, the DNA is TGTGCCTCTAATTCAGGGAACACTGAAGCTTTCTTT. Amino acid sequence: CASNSGNTEAFF.

V gene TRBV28 combines with J gene TRBJ1-1; no clear D gene. V shed 7 bases and J shed 4 bases, with 16 bases lying between them. The CDR3 runs 14 residues. Germline CDR1 MDHEN, CDR2 SYDVKM. CDR3 in amino acids: CASTKYGGVTEAFF. CDR3 in DNA: TGTGCCAGCACCAAGTATGGAGGAGTCACTGAAGCTTTCTTT.

The CDR3 is CASSLQALGFYGYTF. DNA for the CDR3: TGTGCCAGCAGTTTACAGGCCCTGGGCTTCTATGGCTACACCTTC. V usage is TRBV27 and J usage is TRBJ1-2; D not resolved. Trimming removed 2 bases at V and 4 bases at J, with 14 bases between. The CDR3 has 15 amino acids. Per germline, CDR1 MNHEY and CDR2 SMNVEV (reference sequence).

The rearrangement uses TRBV28 and TRBJ1-4, with TRBD1 matching over 7 bases. The CDR3 runs to 15 residues. Germline CDR1 reads MDHEN; CDR2 reads SYDVKM. Trimming removed 5 bases from V and 5 bases from J; junction bases left unmatched: 8. This CDR3 reads CASSPRGLRNEKLFF. Written as DNA, the CDR3 is TGTGCCAGCAGTCCAAGGGGGCTCAGAAATGAAAAACTGTTTTTT.

This clone was picked up a small number of times. This chain uses TRBV7-2 with TRBJ2-7, with a possible D match to TRBD2 (6 bases). The CDR3 consists of 15 residues. Germline V gene sequence: CDR1 SGHTA, CDR2 FQGNSA. V lost 1 base to trimming and J lost 2 bases, with 12 bases between them. The CDR3 here is CASSLGVSGTYEQYF. CDR3 sequence (DNA): TGTGCCAGCAGCTTAGGTGTTAGCGGTACCTACGAGCAGTACTTC.

The chain recombines TRBV23-1 with TRBJ2-3, with 9 bases fitting TRBD2. TRBV23-1 is sorted into the ORF group, with uncertain function. The CDR3 contains 18 residues. The J segment lost 3 bases and the V segment lost 0 bases, leaving 10 bases of the junction unmatched. The CDR3 coding sequence is TGCGCCAGCAGTCAATCCCACATAGCGGGAGCGGGGACAGATACGCAGTATTTT. Translated: CASSQSHIAGAGTDTQYF.

The chain links TRBV18 to TRBJ1-2; 8 bases fit TRBD1. V lost 0 bases to trimming and J lost 8 bases; unmatched junction nucleotides: 5. The CDR3 has 14 amino acids. Germline assignment: CDR1 KGHSH and CDR2 LQKENI. CDR3 amino acids: CASSPPTGEGGYTF. CDR3 sequence (DNA): TGTGCCAGCTCACCACCGACAGGGGAAGGCGGCTACACCTTC.

The rearrangement uses TRBV28 and TRBJ2-1, with D tentatively TRBD2 (7 bases). V was trimmed by 10 bases and J by 7 bases, leaving 20 bases between them. This CDR3 is 14 amino acids long. From germline, CDR1 is MDHEN and CDR2 SYDVKM. In DNA, the CDR3 is TGTGCCATCTCGGAGGGGGGGGGCCGTAATGAGCAGTTCTTC. It translates to CAISEGGGRNEQFF.

The gene calls are TRBV10-3 and TRBJ1-1; D might be TRBD1 (5 bases). V was cut by 0 bases and J by 5 bases, with 10 bases left in between. CDR1 and CDR2 from the germline V gene are ENHRY and SYGVKD. The CDR3 is made up of 14 amino acids. CDR3 in DNA: TGTGCCATCAGTGAGTCTGGGCGGGGGACTGAAGCTTTCTTT. As protein: CAISESGRGTEAFF.

The chain uses TRBV6-5 and TRBJ1-5; maybe TRBD1 (5 bases). V was cut by 6 bases and J by 2 bases, with 11 bases left in between. There are 14 residues in the CDR3. The germline CDR1 and CDR2 sequences are MNHEY and SVGAGI. The CDR3 DNA follows: TGTGCCAGCAGGTGGGAAGGGGGCAATCAGCCCCAGCATTTT. It encodes CASRWEGGNQPQHF.

The chain combines TRBV5-4 with TRBJ2-7; 7 bases map to TRBD1. J lost 0 bases, V lost 3 bases, and 3 bases had no gene match. The CDR3 contains 14 residues. The germline CDR1 and CDR2 sequences are SGHNT and YYREEE (reference sequence). CDR3 nucleotides: TGTGCCAGCAGCTCGGACAGGTTCTCCTACGAGCAGTACTTC. The encoded protein is CASSSDRFSYEQYF.

The chain has TRBV9 and TRBJ2-1, with 10 bases matching TRBD1. Unmatched junction bases numbered 24, after V lost 2 bases and J lost 10 bases. Germline loops: CDR1 SGDLS, CDR2 YYNGEE. CDR3 size: 20 residues. This CDR3 is CASSVDPGQGWEAVRREQFF. The CDR3 region has the DNA TGTGCCAGCAGCGTGGACCCGGGACAGGGGTGGGAGGCCGTCCGGAGGGAGCAGTTCTTC.

This chain links TRBV2 with TRBJ1-5, with TRBD1 matching 10 bases. The CDR3 is 14 residues long. V dropped 3 bases and J dropped 6; count of bases not matched to a gene: 2. Germline CDR1 reads SNHLY; CDR2 reads FYNNEI. The CDR3 is CASSDDRGRQPQHF. The CDR3, as DNA: TGTGCCAGCAGTGACGACAGGGGGCGTCAGCCCCAGCATTTT.

V and J are TRBV25-1 and TRBJ2-1; 7 bases are a match to TRBD2. CDR1 is MGHDK and CDR2 is SYGVNS in the germline V gene. This CDR3 contains 15 residues. The V and J ends lost 1 base and 4 bases, in that order; junction bases with no gene match: 4. CDR3 in amino acids: CASSEFTAGYNEQFF. The CDR3, as DNA: TGTGCCAGCAGTGAATTTACAGCGGGGTACAATGAGCAGTTCTTC.

The gene calls are TRBV5-6 and TRBJ2-1; possibly TRBD2 for D (6 bases). The V and J ends lost 2 bases and 0 bases respectively, with 6 bases between them. The CDR3 extends over 14 amino acids. In germline, CDR1 is SGHDT, CDR2 YYEEEE. CDR3 loop: CASSFGSSYNEQFF. The CDR3 nucleotides are TGTGCCAGCAGCTTCGGGAGCTCCTACAATGAGCAGTTCTTC.

The chain employs TRBV28 and TRBJ2-1; 13 bases are shared with TRBD2. The V segment lost 5 bases and the J segment 2 bases; nucleotides outside the gene matches: 3. The CDR3 has 16 amino acids. CDR1 is MDHEN and CDR2 is SYDVKM in the germline V gene. CDR3 in amino acids: CASSIGLAGAYNEQFF. In DNA, the CDR3 is TGTGCCAGCAGTATAGGACTAGCGGGAGCCTACAATGAGCAGTTCTTC.

The rearrangement links TRBV29-1 to TRBJ2-3, with 7 bases fitting TRBD1. The CDR3 runs to 13 residues. The ends lost 6 bases at V and 2 bases at J; junction bases unmatched: 5. Germline CDR1 and CDR2: SQVTM and ANQGSEA. CDR3 in DNA: TGCAGCGTCCGGGGACAGACCACAGATACGCAGTATTTT. Its translation is CSVRGQTTDTQYF.

The V call is TRBV6-5, the J call TRBJ2-7, with 11 positions matching TRBD2. There are 12 residues in the CDR3. Trimming took 4 bases from V and 7 from J; bases not matched to a gene: 0. CDR1 is MNHEY, CDR2 SVGAGI, per germline. CDR3 sequence reads: CASSLAGGEQYF. For the CDR3, the DNA is TGTGCCAGCAGTTTAGCGGGAGGGGAGCAGTACTTC.